What follows describes a single TCR beta chain. Its antigen is as yet unknown. The PCR contained 60 Vbeta and 13 Jbeta primers. Sequencing used immunoSEQ multiplex PCR; TCRdb keeps in-frame clones, though not all of them. The table shows around 200,000 clones, with 62% occurring only once. These data are taken from a study of cytomegalovirus exposure and HLA in healthy donors. The germline V and J ends were trimmed by 5 bases and 0 bases, with 14 bases remaining between them. Germline-derived CDR1 and CDR2 are MNHNY and SVGAGI (reference sequence). The CDR3 sequence is 15 residues long. Whole-study findings and limits: It was 150 or so TCR beta chains that were listed as cytomegalovirus-associated. Whilst most TCR sequences proved rare, a subset of public TCRs occurred across many donors. TCR beta V- and J-gene trimming, according to a later analysis, was linked to a missense DCLRE1C variant.

This chain links TRBV6-6 with TRBJ2-7; weak D call: TRBD1 (5 bases). Source material: PBMCs. This TCR was recovered from a man in his forties in good health and CMV-seronegative. The CDR3 is CASSSTGASSYEQYF. CDR3 bases: TGTGCCAGCAGTAGCACTGGGGCTAGCTCCTACGAGCAGTACTTC.